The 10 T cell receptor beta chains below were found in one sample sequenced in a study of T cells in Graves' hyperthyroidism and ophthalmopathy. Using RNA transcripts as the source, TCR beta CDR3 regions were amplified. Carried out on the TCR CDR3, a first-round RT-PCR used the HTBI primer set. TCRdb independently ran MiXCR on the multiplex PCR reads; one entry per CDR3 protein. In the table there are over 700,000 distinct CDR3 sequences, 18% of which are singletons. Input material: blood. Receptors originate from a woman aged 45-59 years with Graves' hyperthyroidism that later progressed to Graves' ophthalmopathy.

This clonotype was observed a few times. Written as DNA, the CDR3 is TGCAGTGCGCTAAACTCCCGGGGCCAAGAGACCCAGTACTTC. Its protein is CSALNSRGQETQYF. The chain combines TRBV20-1 with TRBJ2-5, with D possibly matching TRBD2 (5 bases). The germline V and J ends were trimmed by 6 bases and 1 base, with 15 bases remaining between them. Germline values: CDR1 DFQATT, CDR2 SNEGSKA (reference sequence). This CDR3 contains 14 residues.

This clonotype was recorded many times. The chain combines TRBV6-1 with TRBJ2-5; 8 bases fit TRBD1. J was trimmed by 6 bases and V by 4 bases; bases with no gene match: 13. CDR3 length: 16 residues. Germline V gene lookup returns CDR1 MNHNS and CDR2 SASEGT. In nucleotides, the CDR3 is TGTGCCAGCAGTGTCACCCGAGGACAGGGTCGGAAGACCCAGTACTTC. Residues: CASSVTRGQGRKTQYF.

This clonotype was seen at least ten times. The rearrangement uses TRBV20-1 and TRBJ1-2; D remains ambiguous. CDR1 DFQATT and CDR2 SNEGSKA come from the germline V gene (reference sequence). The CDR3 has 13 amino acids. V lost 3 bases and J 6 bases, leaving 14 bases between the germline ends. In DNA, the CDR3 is TGCAGTGCTAGGCGAGAGACCAATAATGGCTACACCTTC. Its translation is CSARRETNNGYTF.

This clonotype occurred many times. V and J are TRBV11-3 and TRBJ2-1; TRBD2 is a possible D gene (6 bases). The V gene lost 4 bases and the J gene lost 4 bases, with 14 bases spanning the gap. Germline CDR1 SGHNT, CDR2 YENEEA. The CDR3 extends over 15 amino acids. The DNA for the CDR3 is TGTGCCAGCAGCTCCACGGGGGAAGGTTACAATGAGCAGTTCTTC. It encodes CASSSTGEGYNEQFF.

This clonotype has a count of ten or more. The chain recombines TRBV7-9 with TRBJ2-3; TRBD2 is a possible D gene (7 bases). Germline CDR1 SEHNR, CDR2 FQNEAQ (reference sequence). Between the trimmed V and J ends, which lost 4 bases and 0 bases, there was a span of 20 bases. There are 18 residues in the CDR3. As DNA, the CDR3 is TGTGCCAGCAGCTGGGCCGCGGGGGCGCTCCCTAGCACAGATACGCAGTATTTT. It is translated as CASSWAAGALPSTDTQYF.

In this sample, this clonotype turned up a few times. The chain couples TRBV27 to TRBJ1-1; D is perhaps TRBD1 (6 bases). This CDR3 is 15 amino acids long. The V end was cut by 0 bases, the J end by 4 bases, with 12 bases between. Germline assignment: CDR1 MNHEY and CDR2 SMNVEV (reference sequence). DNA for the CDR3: TGTGCCAGCAGTTTATCGGCAGGGGATTCCACTGAAGCTTTCTTT. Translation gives CASSLSAGDSTEAFF.

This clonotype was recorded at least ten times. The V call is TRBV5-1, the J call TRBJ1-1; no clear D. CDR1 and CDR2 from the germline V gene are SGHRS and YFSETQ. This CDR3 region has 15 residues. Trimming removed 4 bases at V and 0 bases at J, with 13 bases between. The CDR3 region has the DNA TGCGCCAGCAGCGAACGAAGAGGTATGAACACTGAAGCTTTCTTT. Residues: CASSERRGMNTEAFF.

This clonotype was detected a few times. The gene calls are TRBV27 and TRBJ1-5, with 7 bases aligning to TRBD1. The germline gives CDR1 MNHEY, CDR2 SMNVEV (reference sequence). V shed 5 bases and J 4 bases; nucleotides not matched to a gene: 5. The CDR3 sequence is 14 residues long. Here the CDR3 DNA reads TGTGCCAGCAGTGCGACAGGGCAGAATCAGCCCCAGCATTTT. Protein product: CASSATGQNQPQHF.

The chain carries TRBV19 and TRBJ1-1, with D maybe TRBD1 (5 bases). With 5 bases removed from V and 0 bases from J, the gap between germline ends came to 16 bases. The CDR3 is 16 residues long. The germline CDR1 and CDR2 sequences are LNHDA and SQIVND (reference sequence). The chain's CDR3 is CASSGRQLYMNTEAFF. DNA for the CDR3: TGTGCCAGTAGTGGTCGACAGCTATACATGAACACTGAAGCTTTCTTT. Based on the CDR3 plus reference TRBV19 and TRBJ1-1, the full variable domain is DGGITQSPKYLFRKEGQNVTLSCEQNLNHDAMYWYRQDPGQGLRLIYYSQIVNDFQKGDIAEGYSVSREKKESFPLTVTSAQKNPTAFYLCASSGRQLYMNTEAFFGQGTRLTVV.

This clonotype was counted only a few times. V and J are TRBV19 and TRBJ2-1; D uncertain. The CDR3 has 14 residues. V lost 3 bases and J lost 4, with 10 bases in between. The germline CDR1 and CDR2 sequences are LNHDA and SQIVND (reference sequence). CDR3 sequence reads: CASSIGQNYNEQFF. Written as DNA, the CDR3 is TGTGCCAGTAGTATTGGGCAGAATTACAATGAGCAGTTCTTC. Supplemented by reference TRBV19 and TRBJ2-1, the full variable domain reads DGGITQSPKYLFRKEGQNVTLSCEQNLNHDAMYWYRQDPGQGLRLIYYSQIVNDFQKGDIAEGYSVSREKKESFPLTVTSAQKNPTAFYLCASSIGQNYNEQFFGPGTRLTVL.